The clone carrying this T cell receptor beta chain was seen repeatedly, ten times or more. Its antigen is not known. A junction boundary mismatches the germline segment, possibly from a read error. Other nucleotide sequences from this sample produce the same CDR3. As originally analysed: Building a distant-metastasis classifier for papillary thyroid cancer drew on CDR3 differences across clinicopathological groups. TCRdb reanalyzed the PCR reads with MiXCR. TCRdb, not the original authors, processed these V and J calls. The sample includes under 15,000 clones, roughly 12% of them seen just once. These data come from a study of metastatic and nonmetastatic thyroid tumors. Study-wide background: Repertoires were compared across blood and tumor or nodule tissue from malignant and benign thyroid patients. Overall study results and limits: Across blood and tumor, TCR beta diversity in malignant thyroid tumors was reportedly significantly higher than in benign nodules.

No patient received treatment before thyroid surgery. CDR1 and CDR2 from the germline V gene are LNHDA and SQIVND (reference sequence). CDR3 length: 13 residues. The sample consisted of blood. The source of this sequence is a female donor with papillary thyroid cancer or a benign thyroid nodule (not recorded which). Some clones in this sample may be carry-over from other donors' samples. This chain links TRBV19 with TRBJ2-5; D gene ambiguous. The CDR3 DNA is TGCGCCAGTAGTATGTACAGCCAAGAGACCCAGTACTTC. It translates to CASSMYSQETQYF.